This is a list of T cell receptor beta chains from one sample in a study of T cell responses to AZD1222 COVID-19 vaccine. Clones were sequenced by immunoSEQ multiplex PCR, and TCRdb holds only the in-frame ones, with some missing. The profile covers 150,000 or so clones, with over 80% appearing a single time and more than 4% taken by the ten largest. Sequenced here: peripheral blood, sampled 28 days after the second dose of the MenACWY control vaccine. These TCRs come from an adult who received the MenACWY meningococcal vaccine as a control. Both conserved end residues are part of each CDR3. The D gene is left open where the match is weak. A row's size may be missing; if present it is once, few, many or a size class.

NA | TRBD1 | TRBJ2-5 | TRBV30 | CAWSATGAETQYF | TGTGCCTGGAGTGCTACAGGGGCAGAGACCCAGTACTTC
once | TRBD1 | TRBJ2-5 | TRBV25-1 | CASSKTGAFQETQYF | TGTGCCAGCAGTAAGACAGGGGCCTTCCAAGAGACCCAGTACTTC
NA | TRBD2 | TRBJ2-4 | TRBV28 | CASSLWGGSQNIQYF | TGTGCCAGCAGTTTATGGGGGGGGTCCCAAAACATTCAGTACTTC
once | TRBD1 | TRBJ2-1 | TRBV6-5 | CASSYETGGYNEQFF | TGTGCCAGCAGTTACGAGACAGGGGGGTACAATGAGCAGTTCTTC
NA | TRBD2 | TRBJ2-1 | TRBV19 | CASRASQFRAGDGGEQFF | TGTGCCAGTAGGGCCTCACAGTTCCGAGCGGGAGATGGGGGTGAGCAGTTCTTC
NA | TRBD2 | TRBJ2-5 | TRBV7-2 | CASSLAAGDRETQYF | TGTGCCAGCAGCTTGGCAGCGGGAGATCGAGAGACCCAGTACTTC
NA | NA | TRBJ1-1 | TRBV12-5 | CASGLGQGGTEAFF | TGTGCTAGTGGTTTGGGTCAGGGTGGAACTGAAGCTTTCTTT
once | NA | TRBJ2-7 | TRBV13 | CASSLGAREQYF | TGTGCCAGCAGCTTAGGGGCGCGGGAGCAGTACTTC
NA | TRBD1 | TRBJ1-5 | TRBV5-1 | CASSPGQENQPQHF | TGCGCCAGCAGCCCTGGACAGGAAAATCAGCCCCAGCATTTT
NA | NA | TRBJ2-7 | TRBV7-6 | CASSSLRDGSYEQYF | TGTGCCAGCAGCTCTCTTAGGGACGGATCCTACGAGCAGTACTTC
once | NA | TRBJ2-5 | TRBV18 | CASSPMAYQETQYF | TGTGCCAGCTCACCAATGGCATACCAAGAGACCCAGTACTTC
NA | NA | TRBJ2-7 | TRBV13 | CASSSPSDGSYEQYF | TGTGCCAGCAGCTCGCCCTCGGACGGCTCCTACGAGCAGTACTTC
NA | NA | TRBJ1-5 | TRBV7-9 | CASSSGQFQPQHF | TGTGCCAGCAGTTCCGGACAGTTTCAGCCCCAGCATTTT
once | NA | TRBJ2-7 | TRBV19 | CASSIPGRRSYEQYF | TGTGCCAGTAGTATTCCCGGACGGAGGTCCTACGAGCAGTACTTC
NA | NA | TRBJ2-1 | TRBV19 | CASSRAGEPYNEQFF | TGTGCCAGCTCGAGAGCAGGGGAACCCTACAATGAGCAGTTCTTC
NA | TRBD1 | TRBJ1-2 | TRBV7-8 | CASSEDRVGYGYTF | TGTGCCAGCAGCGAAGACAGGGTGGGGTATGGCTACACCTTC
NA | NA | TRBJ1-2 | TRBV5-6 | CASSLGLMPNGYTF | TGTGCCAGCAGCTTGGGTCTTATGCCGAACGGCTACACCTTC
NA | TRBD1 | TRBJ1-5 | TRBV6-2/TRBV6-3 | CASSTSRQGNQPQHF | TGTGCCAGCAGCACCAGTCGACAGGGTAATCAGCCCCAGCATTTT
NA | NA | TRBJ2-5 | TRBV18 | CASSPLTGQETQYF | TGTGCCAGCTCACCACTGACAGGTCAAGAGACCCAGTACTTC
NA | NA | TRBJ2-7 | TRBV27 | CASRLAGPSYEQYF | TGTGCCAGCAGGTTAGCAGGCCCTTCCTACGAGCAGTACTTC
NA | NA | TRBJ2-2 | TRBV5-1 | CASSLTSLWPGELFF | TGCGCCAGCAGCTTGACGTCCCTTTGGCCCGGGGAGCTGTTTTTT
NA | TRBD2 | TRBJ2-1 | TRBV28 | CASSTRSGISGDEQFF | TGTGCCAGCAGTACCCGTAGCGGGATCAGCGGTGATGAGCAGTTCTTC
NA | NA | TRBJ1-4 | TRBV5-4 | CASSYFGGNNEKLFF | TGTGCCAGCAGCTACTTCGGTGGGAACAATGAAAAACTGTTTTTT
NA | NA | TRBJ2-5 | TRBV29-1 | CSVEENGFGVGETQYF | TGCAGCGTTGAAGAAAATGGGTTTGGGGTTGGCGAGACCCAGTACTTC
NA | NA | TRBJ1-5 | TRBV15 | CATSKVYSNQPQHF | TGTGCCACCAGCAAGGTCTATAGCAATCAGCCCCAGCATTTT
NA | NA | TRBJ2-1 | TRBV12-3/TRBV12-4 | CASTFGGYEQFF | TGTGCCAGCACCTTTGGTGGGTATGAGCAGTTCTTC
NA | TRBD1 | TRBJ1-5 | TRBV19 | CASRTTGVIQPQHF | TGTGCCAGTAGGACTACAGGGGTAATTCAGCCCCAGCATTTT
once | TRBD1 | TRBJ2-2 | TRBV2 | CASSPPGQGFTGELFF | TGTGCCAGCAGTCCACCGGGACAGGGCTTCACCGGGGAGCTGTTTTTT
NA | TRBD1 | TRBJ1-5 | TRBV28 | CASSSNTGGEQPQHF | TGTGCCAGCAGTTCGAACACAGGGGGCGAGCAGCCCCAGCATTTT
NA | NA | TRBJ2-3 | TRBV18 | CASSPTGSSTDTQYF | TGTGCCAGCTCACCTACAGGGTCGAGCACAGATACGCAGTATTTT
few | NA | TRBJ1-1 | TRBV6-5 | CASSPRALNTEAFF | TGTGCCAGCAGTCCCCGGGCGTTAAACACTGAAGCTTTCTTT
NA | NA | TRBJ2-7 | TRBV7-9 | CASSSLSEEPSRYYEQYF | TGTGCCAGCAGCTCCTTGAGTGAGGAACCCTCCCGCTATTACGAGCAGTACTTC
NA | TRBD2 | TRBJ2-5 | TRBV15 | CATSKGGNQETQYF | TGTGCCACCAGCAAGGGAGGGAACCAAGAGACCCAGTACTTC
NA | TRBD1 | TRBJ2-7 | TRBV6-5 | CASSWTGGHEQYF | TGTGCCAGCAGCTGGACAGGGGGACACGAGCAGTACTTC
NA | NA | TRBJ1-5 | TRBV27 | CASSSGRREPQHF | TGTGCCAGCAGTTCCGGCAGGAGGGAGCCCCAGCATTTT
NA | NA | TRBJ2-7 | TRBV6-5 | CATAPGTLTYEQYF | TGTGCCACCGCCCCCGGGACATTAACCTACGAGCAGTACTTC
NA | NA | TRBJ1-1 | TRBV6-5 | CASSYNALNTEAFF | TGTGCCAGCAGTTACAATGCCTTGAACACTGAAGCTTTCTTT
NA | NA | TRBJ2-7 | TRBV6-2/TRBV6-3 | CASSYAGTRLYEQYF | TGTGCCAGCAGTTACGCCGGGACAAGGCTCTACGAGCAGTACTTC
NA | NA | TRBJ1-1 | TRBV19 | CASSIVERGPEAFF | TGTGCCAGTAGTATAGTCGAACGAGGACCTGAAGCTTTCTTT
NA | NA | TRBJ2-7 | TRBV3-1/TRBV3-2 | CASSQKYEQYF | TGTGCCAGCAGCCAAAAGTACGAGCAGTACTTC
NA | NA | TRBJ1-5 | TRBV28 | CAGGFGPQHF | TGTGCCGGGGGGTTTGGGCCCCAGCATTTT
NA | TRBD2 | TRBJ2-7 | TRBV7-9 | CASSPPLAGGPYEQYF | TGTGCCAGCAGCCCTCCCCTAGCGGGAGGGCCCTACGAGCAGTACTTC
NA | NA | TRBJ1-4 | TRBV11-2 | CASSLVITRDLGEKLFF | TGTGCCAGCAGCTTAGTGATTACCAGGGATCTTGGTGAAAAACTGTTTTTT
NA | NA | TRBJ2-7 | TRBV7-9 | CASSKDPPEQYF | TGTGCCAGCAGCAAAGATCCACCCGAGCAGTACTTC
NA | NA | TRBJ1-5 | TRBV4-2 | CASSQDSGTGNQPQHF | TGTGCCAGCAGCCAAGACTCCGGGACGGGCAATCAGCCCCAGCATTTT
NA | NA | TRBJ1-1 | TRBV7-9 | CASRSSGEWNTEAFF | TGTGCCAGCCGAAGCTCAGGGGAATGGAACACTGAAGCTTTCTTT
few | NA | TRBJ2-7 | TRBV2 | CASRSPGPYEQYF | TGTGCCAGCAGGTCTCCGGGACCCTACGAGCAGTACTTC
NA | TRBD1 | TRBJ2-2 | TRBV6-5 | CASSYSGGLSTGELFF | TGTGCCAGCAGTTACTCAGGGGGCCTTTCCACCGGGGAGCTGTTTTTT
NA | NA | TRBJ2-6 | TRBV15 | CATSRDRSAGANVLTF | TGTGCCACCAGCAGAGACCGGTCAGCCGGAGCCAACGTCCTGACTTTC